The T cell receptor (beta chain) under discussion was sequenced for a study of T cell responses to AZD1222 COVID-19 vaccine. In regard to this clone: The antigen is not known.

Some clones are missing from TCRdb's copy, which holds only in-frame ones; the method was immunoSEQ multiplex PCR. The repertoire includes about 180,000 clones, 70% to 90% of them detected once, and around 0.5% sits in the top ten. Germline CDR1 SGHVS, CDR2 FQNEAQ. The CDR3 contains 17 residues. With 5 bases removed from V and 4 bases from J, the gap between germline ends came to 21 bases. Study observations and caveats: Of spike-specific TCRs, nearly half reportedly target regions left unmutated in variants. A rise in Spike-specific TCR breadth and depth followed two AZD1222 doses.

The TCR sequence derives from an adult in good health. The sample here was peripheral blood, taken on day 0 of AZD1222 vaccination. The V call is TRBV7-8, the J call TRBJ2-1; D might be TRBD1 (5 bases). The DNA for the CDR3 is TGTGCCAGCAGCCTCAAAGCCCGGACACCTCTTTACAATGAGCAGTTCTTC. Translated, it gives CASSLKARTPLYNEQFF.